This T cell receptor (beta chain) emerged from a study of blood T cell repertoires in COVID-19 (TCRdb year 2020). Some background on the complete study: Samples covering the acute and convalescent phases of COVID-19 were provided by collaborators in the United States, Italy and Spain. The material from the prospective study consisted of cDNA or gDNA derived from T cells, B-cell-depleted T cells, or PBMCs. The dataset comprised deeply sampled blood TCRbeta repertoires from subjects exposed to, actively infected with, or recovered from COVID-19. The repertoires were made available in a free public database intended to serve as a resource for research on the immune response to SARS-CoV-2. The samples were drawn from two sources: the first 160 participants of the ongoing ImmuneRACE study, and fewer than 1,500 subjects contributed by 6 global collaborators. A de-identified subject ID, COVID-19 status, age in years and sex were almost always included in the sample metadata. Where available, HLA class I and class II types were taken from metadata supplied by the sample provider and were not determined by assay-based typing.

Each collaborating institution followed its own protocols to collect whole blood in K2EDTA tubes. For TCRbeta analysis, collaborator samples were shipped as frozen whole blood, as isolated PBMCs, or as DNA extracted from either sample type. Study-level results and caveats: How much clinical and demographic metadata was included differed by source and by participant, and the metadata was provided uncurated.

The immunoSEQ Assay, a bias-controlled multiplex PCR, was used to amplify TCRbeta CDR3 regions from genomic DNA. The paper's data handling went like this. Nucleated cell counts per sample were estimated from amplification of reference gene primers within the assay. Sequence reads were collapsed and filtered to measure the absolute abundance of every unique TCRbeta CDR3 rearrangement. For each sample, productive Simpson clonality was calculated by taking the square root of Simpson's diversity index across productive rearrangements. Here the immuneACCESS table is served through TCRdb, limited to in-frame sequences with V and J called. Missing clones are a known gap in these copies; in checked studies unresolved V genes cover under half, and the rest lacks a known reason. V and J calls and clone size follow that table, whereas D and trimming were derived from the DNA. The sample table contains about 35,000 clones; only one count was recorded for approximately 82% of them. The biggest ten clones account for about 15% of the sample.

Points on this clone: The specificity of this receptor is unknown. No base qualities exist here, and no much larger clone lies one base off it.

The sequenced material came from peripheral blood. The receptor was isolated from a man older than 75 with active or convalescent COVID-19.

The nucleotide sequence reads TGTGCCACCAGTGCTGTACAGGGCAATGGCTACACCTTC. This encodes CATSAVQGNGYTF. The chain couples TRBV24-1 to TRBJ1-2; the D gene is perhaps TRBD1, on 6 matching bases. Including the terminal cysteine and phenylalanine, the CDR3 comprises 13 residues. Here the CDR3 DNA is all that survives: 39 bases in frame from base 1. V is clipped by 5 bases and J by 6 bases, and the sequence between their germline boundaries is 12 bases long. According to the germline V gene, CDR1 reads KGHDR and CDR2 reads SFDVKD.